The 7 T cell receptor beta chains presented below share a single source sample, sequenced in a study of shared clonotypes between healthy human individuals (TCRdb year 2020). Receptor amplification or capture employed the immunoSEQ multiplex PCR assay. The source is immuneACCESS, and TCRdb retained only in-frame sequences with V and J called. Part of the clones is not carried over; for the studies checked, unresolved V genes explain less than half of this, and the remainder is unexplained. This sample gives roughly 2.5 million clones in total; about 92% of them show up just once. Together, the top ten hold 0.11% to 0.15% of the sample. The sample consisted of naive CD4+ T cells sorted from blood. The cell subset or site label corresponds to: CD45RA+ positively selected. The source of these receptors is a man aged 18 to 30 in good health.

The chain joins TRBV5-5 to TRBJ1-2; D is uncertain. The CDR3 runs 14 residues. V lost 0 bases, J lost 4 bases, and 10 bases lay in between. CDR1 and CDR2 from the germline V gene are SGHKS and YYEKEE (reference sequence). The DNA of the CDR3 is TGTGCCAGCAGCTTGGTGCAGGCCTCCTATGGCTACACCTTC. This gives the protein CASSLVQASYGYTF.

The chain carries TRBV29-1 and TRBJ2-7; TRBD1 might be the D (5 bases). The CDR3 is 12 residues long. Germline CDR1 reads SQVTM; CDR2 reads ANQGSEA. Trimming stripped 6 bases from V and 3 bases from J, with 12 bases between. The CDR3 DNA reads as TGCAGCGTGGAACAGGCGAACTACGAGCAGTACTTC. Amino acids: CSVEQANYEQYF.

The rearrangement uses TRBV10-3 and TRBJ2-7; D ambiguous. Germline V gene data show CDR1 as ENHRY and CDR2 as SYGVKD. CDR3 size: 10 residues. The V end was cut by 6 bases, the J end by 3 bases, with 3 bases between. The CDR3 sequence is CAIRLYEQYF. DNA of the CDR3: TGTGCCATCAGACTCTACGAGCAGTACTTC.

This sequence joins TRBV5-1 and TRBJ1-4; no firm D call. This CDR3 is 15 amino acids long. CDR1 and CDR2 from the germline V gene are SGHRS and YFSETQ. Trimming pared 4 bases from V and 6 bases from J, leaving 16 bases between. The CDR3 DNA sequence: TGCGCCAGCAGCCCCTCCTCGATGGAGGATGAAAAACTGTTTTTT. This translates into CASSPSSMEDEKLFF.

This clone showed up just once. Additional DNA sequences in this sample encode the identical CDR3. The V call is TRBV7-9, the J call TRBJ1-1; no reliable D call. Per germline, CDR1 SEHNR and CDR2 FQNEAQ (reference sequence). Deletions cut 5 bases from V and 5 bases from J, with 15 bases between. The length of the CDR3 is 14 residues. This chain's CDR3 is CASSPGDPGTEAFF. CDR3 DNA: TGTGCCAGCAGCCCCGGGGATCCTGGGACTGAAGCTTTCTTT.

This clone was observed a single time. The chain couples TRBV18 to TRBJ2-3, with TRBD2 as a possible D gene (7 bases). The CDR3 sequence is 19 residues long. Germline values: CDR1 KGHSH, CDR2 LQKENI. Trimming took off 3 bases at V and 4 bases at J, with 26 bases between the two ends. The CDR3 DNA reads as TGTGCCAGCTCACCGCTTGGCTTAGCGGTGGGGGGGCGCGCAGATACGCAGTATTTT. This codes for CASSPLGLAVGGRADTQYF.

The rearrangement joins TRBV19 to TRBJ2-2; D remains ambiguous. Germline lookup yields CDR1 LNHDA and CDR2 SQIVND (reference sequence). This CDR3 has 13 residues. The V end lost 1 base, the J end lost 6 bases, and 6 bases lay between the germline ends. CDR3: CASSIVAPGELFF. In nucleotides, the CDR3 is TGTGCCAGTAGTATAGTGGCCCCCGGGGAGCTGTTTTTT.